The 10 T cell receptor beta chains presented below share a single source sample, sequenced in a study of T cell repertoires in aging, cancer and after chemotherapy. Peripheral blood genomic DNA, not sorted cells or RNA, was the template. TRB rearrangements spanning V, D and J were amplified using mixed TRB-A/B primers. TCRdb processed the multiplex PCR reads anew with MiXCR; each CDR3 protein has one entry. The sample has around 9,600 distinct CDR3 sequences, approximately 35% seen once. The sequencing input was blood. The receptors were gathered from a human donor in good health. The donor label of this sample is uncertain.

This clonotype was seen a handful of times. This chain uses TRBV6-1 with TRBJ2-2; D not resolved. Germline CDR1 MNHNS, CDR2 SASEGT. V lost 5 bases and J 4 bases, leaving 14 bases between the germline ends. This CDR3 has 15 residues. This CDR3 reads CASSWQVDRTGELFF. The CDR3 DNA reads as TGTGCCAGCAGTTGGCAGGTGGATCGCACCGGGGAGCTGTTTTTT.

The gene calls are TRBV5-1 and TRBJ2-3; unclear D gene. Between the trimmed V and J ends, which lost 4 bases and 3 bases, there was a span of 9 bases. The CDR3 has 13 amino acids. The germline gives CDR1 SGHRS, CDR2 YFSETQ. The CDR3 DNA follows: TGCGCCAGCAGCGTAACCCCTACAGATACGCAGTATTTT. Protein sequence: CASSVTPTDTQYF.

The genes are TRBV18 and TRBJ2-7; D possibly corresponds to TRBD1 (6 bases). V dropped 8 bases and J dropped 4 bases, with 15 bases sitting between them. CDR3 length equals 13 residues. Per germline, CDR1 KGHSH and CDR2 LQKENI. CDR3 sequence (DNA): TGTGCCAGCCCGCTAGGGGGTCATTACGAGCAGTACTTC. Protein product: CASPLGGHYEQYF.

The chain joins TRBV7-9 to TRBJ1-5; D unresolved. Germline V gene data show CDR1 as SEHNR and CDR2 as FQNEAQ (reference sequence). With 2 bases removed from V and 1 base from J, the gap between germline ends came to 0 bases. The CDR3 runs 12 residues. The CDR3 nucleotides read TGTGCCAGCAGCTTAAGCAATCAGCCCCAGCATTTT. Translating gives CASSLSNQPQHF.

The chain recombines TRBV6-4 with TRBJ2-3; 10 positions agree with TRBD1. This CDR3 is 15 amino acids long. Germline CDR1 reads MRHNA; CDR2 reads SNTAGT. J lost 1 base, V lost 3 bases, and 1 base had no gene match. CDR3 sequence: CASSDGTGGTDTQYF. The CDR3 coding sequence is TGTGCCAGCAGTGATGGGACAGGGGGCACAGATACGCAGTATTTT.

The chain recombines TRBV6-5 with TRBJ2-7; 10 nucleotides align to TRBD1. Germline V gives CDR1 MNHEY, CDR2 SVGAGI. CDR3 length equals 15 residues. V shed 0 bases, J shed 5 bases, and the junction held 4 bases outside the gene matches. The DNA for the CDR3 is TGTGCCAGCAGTTACTCGAGGGACAGGGGAGACGAGCAGTACTTC. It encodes CASSYSRDRGDEQYF.

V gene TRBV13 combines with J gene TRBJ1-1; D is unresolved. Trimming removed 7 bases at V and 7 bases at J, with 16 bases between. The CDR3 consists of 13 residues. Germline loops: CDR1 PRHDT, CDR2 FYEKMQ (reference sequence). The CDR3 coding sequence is TGTGCCAGCACCCAGCGTAGGGTACTTGAAGCTTTCTTT. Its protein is CASTQRRVLEAFF.

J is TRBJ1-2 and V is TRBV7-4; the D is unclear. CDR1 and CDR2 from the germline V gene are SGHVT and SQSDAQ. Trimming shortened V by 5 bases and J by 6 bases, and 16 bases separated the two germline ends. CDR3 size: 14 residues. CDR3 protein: CASSTTLGIDGYTF. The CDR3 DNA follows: TGTGCCAGCAGCACCACACTGGGGATCGATGGCTACACCTTC.

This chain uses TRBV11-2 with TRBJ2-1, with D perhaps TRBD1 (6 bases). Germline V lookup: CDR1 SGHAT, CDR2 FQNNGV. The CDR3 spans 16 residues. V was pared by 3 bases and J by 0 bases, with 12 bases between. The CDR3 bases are TGTGCCAGCAGCTTGGCTGGACAGAGCTCCTACAATGAGCAGTTCTTC. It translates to CASSLAGQSSYNEQFF. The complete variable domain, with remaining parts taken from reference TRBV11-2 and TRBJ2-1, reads EAGVAQSPRYKIIEKRQSVAFWCNPISGHATLYWYQQILGQGPKLLIQFQNNGVVDDSQLPKDRFSAERLKGVDSTLKIQPAKLEDSAVYLCASSLAGQSSYNEQFFGPGTRLTVL.

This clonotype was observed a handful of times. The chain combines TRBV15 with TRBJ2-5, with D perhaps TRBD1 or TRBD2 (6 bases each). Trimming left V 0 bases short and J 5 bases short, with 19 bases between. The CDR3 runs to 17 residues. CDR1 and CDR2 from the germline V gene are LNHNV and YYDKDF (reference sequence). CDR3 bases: TGTGCCACCAGCAGAGATGGGGGGCTCAGGGGTTGGGAGACCCAGTACTTC. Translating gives CATSRDGGLRGWETQYF.